This TCR beta chain came from a study of blood T cell repertoires in COVID-19. On the study more broadly: From the United States, Italy and Spain came samples of acute and convalescent COVID-19. Sample material is recorded as cDNA or gDNA derived from T cells, B-cell-depleted T cells, or PBMCs.

In the original processing: The authors estimated nucleated cell counts from reference gene primer amplification. Profiled with immunoSEQ multiplex PCR; TCRdb holds only in-frame clones, not every one. V and J calls and clone size come straight from that table; D and trimming were deduced from the DNA. Of almost 200,000 clones in the sample, around 79% were seen once. Enrolment of Seattle patients took place during active infection, and they were followed longitudinally. Trimming at V came to 4 bases and at J to 2 bases, leaving 3 bases not matched to a gene. The germline CDR1 and CDR2 sequences are SGHAT and FQNNGV. The length of the CDR3 is 15 residues.

The sequencing input was peripheral blood. The sequence was obtained from a woman aged 35 to 49 with COVID-19, enrolled during active disease. The chain joins TRBV11-2 to TRBJ2-7; 12 bases are a match to TRBD2. CDR3 nucleotides: TGTGCCAGCAGCTCCACTAGCGGGGGGCCCTACGAGCAGTACTTC. This translates into CASSSTSGGPYEQYF.